The clone carrying this T cell receptor beta chain has just a few counts. Its antigen is as yet unknown. The record originates from a study of early T cells in non-severe SARS-CoV-2 infection. Study information: Sequencing of bulk RNA from unsorted whole blood was done, without chain pairing. Regarding the study as a whole: Matches to VDJdb favored anti-spike CD8 responses and missed private and CD4 specificities.

The library protocol tagged individual cDNA molecules with unique molecular identifiers. TCRdb ran MiXCR on the 5' RACE reads and lists one entry per CDR3 protein. The sample contains under 75,000 distinct CDR3 sequences, roughly an eighth of which appear only once. This CDR3 contains 16 residues. After removal of 4 bases from V and 0 bases from J, the junction contained 5 bases not matched to a gene. CDR1 is LGHDT and CDR2 is YNNKEL in the germline V gene (reference sequence). The receptor was isolated from an adult who was a healthcare worker with PCR-confirmed SARS-CoV-2 infection or an uninfected control (not recorded which). The gene calls are TRBV3-1 and TRBJ2-2, with 7 bases matching TRBD2. Sequenced: whole blood. CDR3 sequence (DNA): TGTGCCAGCAGCCCGGGAGGACGGTCGAACACCGGGGAGCTGTTTTTT. It encodes CASSPGGRSNTGELFF.